A single sample gave rise to the 14 T cell receptor beta chains below, sequenced in a study of T cells in localized non-small cell lung cancer. The method was immunoSEQ multiplex PCR; TCRdb's version includes in-frame clones alone and lacks a portion of them. The profile shows over 70,000 clones, roughly nine tenths of them singletons. This material consisted of peripheral blood, taken before any cancer treatment. These receptors were taken from a male donor aged 60 or over with stage III squamous cell lung carcinoma.

V is TRBV5-1 and J is TRBJ1-1; 7 positions match TRBD1. The CDR3 totals 16 residues. J lost 5 bases, V lost 3 bases, and 13 bases had no gene match. Germline values: CDR1 SGHRS, CDR2 YFSETQ. The CDR3 region is CASSSQGGGGVTEAFF. The DNA of the CDR3 is TGCGCCAGCAGCTCCCAGGGGGGAGGGGGCGTTACTGAAGCTTTCTTT. The variable domain in full, with the rest retrieved from reference TRBV5-1 and TRBJ1-1, is KAGVTQTPRYLIKTRGQQVTLSCSPISGHRSVSWYQQTPGQGLQFLFEYFSETQRNKGNFPGRFSGRQFSNSRSEMNVSTLELGDSALYLCASSSQGGGGVTEAFFGQGTRLTVV.

The chain is built from TRBV11-2 and TRBJ1-1; D possibly corresponds to TRBD1 (6 bases). This CDR3 is built from 15 residues. Germline CDR1 reads SGHAT; CDR2 reads FQNNGV. V was trimmed by 6 bases and J by 4 bases, leaving 18 bases between them. CDR3 coding DNA: TGTGCCAGCAGACCTCGACCCCCAGGGGTCACTGAAGCTTTCTTT. Encoded protein: CASRPRPPGVTEAFF.

The V gene is TRBV7-7, the J gene TRBJ2-2; D is uncertain. V dropped 6 bases and J dropped 2 bases, with 7 bases sitting between them. The CDR3 has 13 amino acids. Per germline, CDR1 SSHAT and CDR2 FNYEAQ (reference sequence). The CDR3 region is CASRPDNTGELFF. The CDR3 coding sequence is TGTGCCAGCAGGCCCGATAACACCGGGGAGCTGTTTTTT.

This chain links TRBV2 with TRBJ2-1; 14 bases align to TRBD2. CDR1 is SNHLY and CDR2 is FYNNEI in the germline V gene. The CDR3 loop spans 17 amino acids. J was trimmed by 0 bases and V by 6 bases; bases with no gene match: 4. For the CDR3, the DNA is TGTGCCAGCAGGGGACTAGCGGGGGCGAGCTCCTACAATGAGCAGTTCTTC. As protein: CASRGLAGASSYNEQFF. Combining the CDR3 with reference TRBV2 and TRBJ2-1 gives the whole variable domain EPEVTQTPSHQVTQMGQEVILRCVPISNHLYFYWYRQILGQKVEFLVSFYNNEISEKSEIFDDQFSVERPDGSNFTLKIRSTKLEDSAMYFCASRGLAGASSYNEQFFGPGTRLTVL.

V is TRBV29-1 and J is TRBJ2-1; the D gene is possibly TRBD2 (5 bases). The germline V and J ends were trimmed by 4 bases and 10 bases, with 14 bases remaining between them. The CDR3 is 12 amino acids. Germline V gene data show CDR1 as SQVTM and CDR2 as ANQGSEA. Here the CDR3 reads CSVAPLAAEQFF. The CDR3 coding sequence is TGCAGCGTTGCCCCCCTAGCTGCGGAGCAGTTCTTC.

This chain joins TRBV27 and TRBJ1-5; a weak D match, TRBD1 (6 bases). The CDR3 spans 15 residues. The germline CDR1 and CDR2 sequences are MNHEY and SMNVEV (reference sequence). The germline V and J ends were trimmed by 5 bases and 7 bases, with 18 bases remaining between them. CDR3 nucleotide sequence: TGTGCCAGCAGTCCCCCGGGCAGGGGTAACCAGCCCCAGCATTTT. It is translated as CASSPPGRGNQPQHF.

The J gene is TRBJ1-5, the V gene TRBV19; D perhaps matches TRBD1 (5 bases). Germline V CDR1 and CDR2: LNHDA, SQIVND (reference sequence). The CDR3 covers 14 residues. The V and J ends lost 6 bases and 6 bases respectively, with 15 bases between them. The CDR3 region has the DNA TGTGCCAGTAGCGAGACTTGGAGGGGTCAGCCCCAGCATTTT. Protein: CASSETWRGQPQHF.

This chain uses TRBV5-1 with TRBJ1-1; tentatively, D is TRBD1 (5 bases). V was trimmed by 4 bases and J by 4 bases, leaving 14 bases between them. This CDR3 contains 14 residues. Germline V CDR1 and CDR2: SGHRS, YFSETQ. CDR3 loop: CASSQTNQGTEAFF. As DNA, the CDR3 is TGCGCCAGCAGCCAAACGAACCAGGGCACTGAAGCTTTCTTT.

This chain links TRBV7-8 with TRBJ1-1, with D unclear. This CDR3 contains 16 residues. Trimming cost V 0 bases and J 5 bases, with 16 bases left between them. Germline CDR1 SGHVS, CDR2 FQNEAQ. The CDR3 DNA reads TGTGCCAGCAGCTTAGCGTTAGGTGTGGTAAGGACTGAAGCTTTCTTT. Translating it yields CASSLALGVVRTEAFF.

The chain has TRBV10-3 and TRBJ1-4; D not resolved. The CDR3 is 11 amino acids. V lost 3 bases and J 5 bases, leaving 1 base between the germline ends. Germline values: CDR1 ENHRY, CDR2 SYGVKD. CDR3 residues: CAISENEKLFF. The CDR3 bases are TGTGCCATCAGTGAAAATGAAAAACTGTTTTTT.

The rearrangement links TRBV5-6 to TRBJ1-3; tentative D call: TRBD1 (6 bases). The ends were cut back, 5 bases at V and 0 bases at J, with 15 bases in the middle. In germline, CDR1 is SGHDT, CDR2 YYEEEE. The CDR3 runs to 16 residues. As DNA, the CDR3 is TGTGCCAGCAGAGTTGGACAGCTCAACTCTGGAAACACCATATATTTT. This codes for CASRVGQLNSGNTIYF.

This rearrangement joins TRBV2 to TRBJ2-3, with 8 bases matching TRBD1. Germline CDR1 is SNHLY and CDR2 is FYNNEI. The CDR3 covers 14 residues. V trimming: 5 bases; J trimming: 2 bases; junction bases outside the gene matches: 3. The CDR3 region is CASSPDRVTDTQYF. CDR3 coding DNA: TGTGCCAGCAGTCCGGACAGGGTCACAGATACGCAGTATTTT.

J is TRBJ2-5 and V is TRBV19; D not resolved. The V and J ends lost 5 bases and 1 base respectively, with 11 bases between them. CDR1 and CDR2 from the germline V gene are LNHDA and SQIVND (reference sequence). The CDR3 sequence is 14 residues long. DNA of the CDR3: TGTGCCAGTAGTGCCCGTTTGGGCCAAGAGACCCAGTACTTC. Its protein is CASSARLGQETQYF. Supplemented by reference TRBV19 and TRBJ2-5, the full variable domain reads DGGITQSPKYLFRKEGQNVTLSCEQNLNHDAMYWYRQDPGQGLRLIYYSQIVNDFQKGDIAEGYSVSREKKESFPLTVTSAQKNPTAFYLCASSARLGQETQYFGPGTRLLVL.

This chain joins TRBV10-2 and TRBJ2-1; D gene uncertain. Trimming pared 8 bases from V and 9 bases from J, leaving 11 bases between. Germline V gene lookup returns CDR1 WSHSY and CDR2 SAAADI. There are 11 residues in the CDR3. The CDR3 DNA follows: TGCGCCAGCTCTTTAGAGGCTGAGCAGTTCTTC. As protein: CASSLEAEQFF.